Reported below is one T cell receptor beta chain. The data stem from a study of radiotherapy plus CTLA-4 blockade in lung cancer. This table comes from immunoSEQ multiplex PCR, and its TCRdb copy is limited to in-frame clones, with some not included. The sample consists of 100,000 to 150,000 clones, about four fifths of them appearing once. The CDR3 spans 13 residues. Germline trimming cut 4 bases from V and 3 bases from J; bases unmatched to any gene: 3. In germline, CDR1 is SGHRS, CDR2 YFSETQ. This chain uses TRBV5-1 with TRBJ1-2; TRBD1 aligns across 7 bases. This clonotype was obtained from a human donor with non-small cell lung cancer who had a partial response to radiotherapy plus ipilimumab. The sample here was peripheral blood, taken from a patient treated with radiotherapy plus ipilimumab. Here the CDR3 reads CASSTGTDYGYTF. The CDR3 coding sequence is TGCGCCAGCAGCACCGGGACAGACTATGGCTACACCTTC.